The 9 T cell receptor beta chains below come from one sample, sequenced in a study of patients and donors after allogeneic stem cell transplantation (dated by TCRdb to the early 2020s). Libraries were made using RT-PCR. Sequencing took place on a NextSeq 550. The raw public data were reprocessed by TCRdb itself: fastp quality trimming at Q25, MiXCR clonotype calling, in-frame beta chains only. Rows matching on CDR3 protein sequence are summarized as one entry with the most common DNA and genes. This sample holds roughly 880,000 distinct CDR3 sequences; under 20% were observed only once. The ten biggest clones cover about 6% of the sample. Source material: blood, either unsorted or a sorted T cell fraction (not recorded which). The receptor set was obtained from a human donor who was either an allogeneic HSCT recipient or a stem cell or donor lymphocyte infusion donor (not recorded which). It is not recorded whose cells these are; they may come from a transplant donor.

This clonotype was counted between two and nine times. The chain joins TRBV6-1 to TRBJ2-7, with D possibly being TRBD1 or TRBD2 (5 bases each). CDR1 and CDR2 (germline): MNHNS, SASEGT. The CDR3 runs 13 residues. Trimming shortened V by 8 bases and J by 0 bases, and 11 bases separated the two germline ends. The CDR3 spells CASAAGSSYEQYF. The CDR3 DNA is TGTGCCAGCGCGGCAGGGAGCTCCTACGAGCAGTACTTC.

This clonotype was recorded a few times. The gene calls are TRBV2 and TRBJ1-3; a possible D gene is TRBD1 (6 bases). The CDR3 is made up of 16 amino acids. Trimming left V 6 bases short and J 0 bases short, with 15 bases between. Per the germline V gene, CDR1 is SNHLY and CDR2 is FYNNEI. The CDR3 sequence: CASSVTGLPSGNTIYF. The DNA of the CDR3 is TGTGCCAGCAGCGTGACAGGATTGCCCTCTGGAAACACCATATATTTT.

The V and J genes are TRBV24-1 and TRBJ2-3; TRBD1 aligns across 8 bases. The CDR3 loop spans 16 amino acids. V shed 3 bases and J 6 bases; nucleotides not matched to a gene: 10. Germline lookup yields CDR1 KGHDR and CDR2 SFDVKD. The CDR3 nucleotides read TGTGCCACCAGTGATCGACAGGGGCCAGGTGAGGATACGCAGTATTTT. Translating it yields CATSDRQGPGEDTQYF.

The chain recombines TRBV4-1 with TRBJ2-5; maybe TRBD1 (6 bases). This CDR3 region has 16 residues. CDR1 and CDR2 from the germline V gene are MGHRA and YSYEKL. With 6 bases removed from V and 1 base from J, the gap between germline ends came to 18 bases. CDR3 coding DNA: TGCGCCAGCAGATCCTCCCTAGGGGGACCCCAAGAGACCCAGTACTTC. Its translation: CASRSSLGGPQETQYF.

The gene calls are TRBV12-3 or TRBV12-4 and TRBJ2-2; tentatively, D is TRBD2 (7 bases). This CDR3 has 15 amino acids. With 2 bases removed from V and 5 bases from J, the gap between germline ends came to 12 bases. CDR3 loop: CASSLKGGGTGELFF. Here the CDR3 DNA reads TGTGCCAGCAGTTTAAAAGGGGGGGGTACCGGGGAGCTGTTTTTT.

The CDR3 sequence is CAWNYLDYGYTF. The CDR3 DNA is TGTGCCTGGAACTATTTGGACTATGGCTACACCTTC. The chain links TRBV30 to TRBJ1-2; D is ambiguous. Trimming took off 4 bases at V and 3 bases at J, with 9 bases between the two ends. The CDR3 extends over 12 amino acids. From germline, CDR1 is GTSNPN and CDR2 SVGIG (reference sequence).

J is TRBJ1-2 and V is TRBV20-1; a possible D gene is TRBD1 (6 bases). The CDR3 consists of 14 residues. CDR1 DFQATT and CDR2 SNEGSKA come from the germline V gene (reference sequence). Trimming stripped 1 base from V and 8 bases from J, with 17 bases between. CDR3 in amino acids: CSARGPDSPGGYTF. The CDR3 DNA is TGCAGTGCTAGAGGCCCGGACAGCCCAGGGGGCTACACCTTC.

The V gene is TRBV20-1, the J gene TRBJ2-2, with TRBD1 matching 9 bases. CDR1 is DFQATT and CDR2 is SNEGSKA in the germline V gene (reference sequence). CDR3 length: 15 residues. V shed 6 bases, J shed 4 bases, and the junction held 9 bases outside the gene matches. CDR3 amino acids: CSADLDRGLTGELFF. DNA for the CDR3: TGCAGTGCCGACTTGGACAGGGGCCTCACCGGGGAGCTGTTTTTT.

The chain is built from TRBV11-3 and TRBJ2-1, with 7 bases identical to TRBD2. Trimming took 3 bases from V and 9 from J; bases not matched to a gene: 11. Germline loops: CDR1 SGHNT, CDR2 YENEEA. This CDR3 contains 15 residues. The CDR3 here is CASSLSGTPDGEQFF. The CDR3 DNA follows: TGTGCCAGCAGCTTGAGCGGGACTCCCGACGGTGAGCAGTTCTTC.